These 13 T cell receptor beta chains originate from one sample sequenced in a study of blood T cells in healthy people across ages. Together with a sample-barcoded 5' primer, a J-beta primer mix was included in a second PCR lasting about 6 to 11 cycles. TCRdb fed the 5' RACE reads into MiXCR, producing one record per CDR3 protein. The repertoire holds nearly 800,000 distinct CDR3 sequences, with 56% as singletons. Material for sequencing was blood. These receptors came from a man aged 40-55 years in good health.

CDR3 amino acids: CSAEQGTNYGYTF. For the CDR3, the DNA is TGCAGTGCTGAACAGGGTACTAACTATGGCTACACCTTC. This chain connects TRBV20-1 to TRBJ1-2; a possible D gene is TRBD1 (6 bases). The V gene's germline CDR1 is DFQATT and CDR2 SNEGSKA (reference sequence). The CDR3 contains 13 residues. Trimming cost V 5 bases and J 0 bases, with 10 bases left between them.

This chain joins TRBV28 and TRBJ2-7, with 8 nucleotides matching TRBD1. The end of the DNA is better explained by TRBJ2-4, so the J call may be wrong. The CDR3 runs to 16 residues. Per the germline V gene, CDR1 is MDHEN and CDR2 is SYDVKM. CDR3 amino acids: CASSPGQGVSKNIQYF. The CDR3 region has the DNA TGTGCCAGCAGTCCAGGACAGGGTGTATCCAAAAACATTCAGTACTTC.

The chain couples TRBV28 to TRBJ2-5; D remains unclear. Trimming removed 10 bases at V and 11 bases at J, with 17 bases between. Germline loops: CDR1 MDHEN, CDR2 SYDVKM. CDR3 length: 11 residues. CDR3 protein: CATQRGTEQYF. CDR3 nucleotides: TGTGCCACCCAACGTGGTACTGAGCAGTACTTC.

V is TRBV12-3 or TRBV12-4 and J is TRBJ2-1; D may match TRBD1 or TRBD2 (6 bases each). The J call is in doubt because the DNA end fits TRBJ2-7 better. This CDR3 has 13 residues. For the CDR3, the DNA is TGTGCCAGTCGACTGGGGGGCTACAATGAGCAGTACTTC. Translation gives CASRLGGYNEQYF.

The chain uses TRBV29-1 and TRBJ2-1; no definite D call. Germline CDR1 reads SQVTM; CDR2 reads ANQGSEA. The CDR3 loop spans 12 amino acids. The V end was cut by 4 bases, the J end by 8 bases, with 12 bases between. The CDR3 DNA reads TGCAGCGTTGGTCAGAACCACGATGAGCAGTTCTTC. It translates to CSVGQNHDEQFF.

This clonotype has ten or more counts. The junction departs from germline at one end; a sequencing error may be responsible. The V gene is TRBV5-1, the J gene TRBJ2-3; 7 bases fit TRBD1. The CDR3 is 14 residues long. Germline CDR1 reads SGHRS; CDR2 reads YFSETQ. The CDR3 loop reads CASSFGQGTDTQYF. The CDR3 DNA sequence: TGTGCCAGCAGCTTTGGACAGGGCACAGATACGCAGTATTTT.

There are a few counts of this clonotype. The chain has TRBV20-1 and TRBJ2-7; 9 positions match TRBD1. The V and J ends lost 0 bases and 3 bases, in that order; junction bases with no gene match: 3. Germline lookup yields CDR1 DFQATT and CDR2 SNEGSKA (reference sequence). The CDR3 runs to 14 residues. CDR3 amino acids: CSARDGQGNYEQYF. As DNA, the CDR3 is TGCAGTGCTAGAGACGGACAGGGGAACTACGAGCAGTACTTC.

V usage is TRBV21-1 and J usage is TRBJ1-2; TRBD1, the table's D call, lacks a check against the DNA. TRBV21-1 is marked as a pseudogene. This CDR3 has 14 amino acids. The CDR3 DNA reads as TGTGCCAGCAGCAACCCAAGGGGGGTTCATGGCTACACCTTC. It specifies CASSNPRGVHGYTF.

The chain is built from TRBV6-5 and TRBJ2-5, with TRBD1 identical over 8 bases. With the DNA end fitting TRBJ2-7 better, the J assignment may be wrong. The CDR3 is made up of 14 amino acids. Germline V gene data show CDR1 as MNHEY and CDR2 as SVGAGI. CDR3 in DNA: TGTGCCAGCAGTTCCCCAGGGGGCGGCGACGAGCAGTACTTC. Translating gives CASSSPGGGDEQYF.

The gene calls are TRBV2 and TRBJ2-4; perhaps TRBD1 as D (5 bases). The CDR3 length is 17 residues. CDR1 and CDR2 (germline): SNHLY, FYNNEI. The V and J ends lost 4 bases and 0 bases respectively, with 16 bases between them. CDR3 protein: CASSGDSGSLAKNIQYF. The CDR3 DNA reads TGTGCCAGCAGTGGCGACTCAGGGTCCTTAGCCAAAAACATTCAGTACTTC.

This clonotype was counted only a few times. This rearrangement joins TRBV29-1 to TRBJ2-3; D unclear. The CDR3 has 14 residues. Trimming removed 5 bases from V and 0 bases from J, with 12 bases in between. CDR1 is SQVTM, CDR2 ANQGSEA, per germline. CDR3 in amino acids: CSVYVAESTDTQYF. The CDR3 DNA reads as TGCAGCGTTTATGTGGCAGAGAGCACAGATACGCAGTATTTT.

V and J are TRBV10-3 and TRBJ1-1; D unclear. Trimming stripped 2 bases from V and 4 bases from J, with 11 bases between. From germline, CDR1 is ENHRY and CDR2 SYGVKD. This CDR3 comprises 14 residues. CDR3 bases: TGTGCCATCAGTGAGCGGGGAGAGGCCACTGAAGCTTTCTTT. This sequence encodes CAISERGEATEAFF.

The chain recombines TRBV12-3 or TRBV12-4 with TRBJ2-6, with D perhaps matching TRBD1 or TRBD2 (5 bases each). This CDR3 is built from 16 residues. Trimming cost V 5 bases and J 3 bases, with 14 bases left between them. CDR3 nucleotides: TGTGCCAGCAGTCCCCCTGGGGGTTTTGGGGCCAACGTCCTGACTTTC. It translates to CASSPPGGFGANVLTF.